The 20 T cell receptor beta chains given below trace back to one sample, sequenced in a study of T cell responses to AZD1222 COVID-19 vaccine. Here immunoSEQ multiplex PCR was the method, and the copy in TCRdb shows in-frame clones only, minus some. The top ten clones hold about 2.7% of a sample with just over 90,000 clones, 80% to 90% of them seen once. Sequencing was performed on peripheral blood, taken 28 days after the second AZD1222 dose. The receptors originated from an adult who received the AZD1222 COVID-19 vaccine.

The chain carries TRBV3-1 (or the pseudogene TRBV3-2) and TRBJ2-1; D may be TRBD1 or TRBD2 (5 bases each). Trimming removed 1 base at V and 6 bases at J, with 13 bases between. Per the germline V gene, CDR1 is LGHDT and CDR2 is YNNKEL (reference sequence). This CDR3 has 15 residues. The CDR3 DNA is TGTGCCAGCAGCCAAGTAACAGGCGAGGGCAATGAGCAGTTCTTC. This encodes CASSQVTGEGNEQFF.

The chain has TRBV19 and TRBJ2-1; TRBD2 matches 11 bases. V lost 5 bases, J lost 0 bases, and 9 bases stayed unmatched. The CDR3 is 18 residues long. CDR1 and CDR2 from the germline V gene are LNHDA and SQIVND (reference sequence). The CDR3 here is CASSFGTSGSSSYNEQFF. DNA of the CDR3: TGTGCCAGTAGTTTCGGGACTAGCGGCAGTAGCTCCTACAATGAGCAGTTCTTC.

The DNA for the CDR3 is TGTGCCAGCAGGCGCGGGGGTACAGATACGCAGTATTTT. Its translation: CASRRGGTDTQYF. This chain uses TRBV2 with TRBJ2-3; 7 nucleotides line up with TRBD2. Germline V lookup: CDR1 SNHLY, CDR2 FYNNEI. The V gene end was trimmed by 6 bases and the J gene end by 3 bases; junction bases not matched to a gene: 3. This CDR3 region has 13 residues.

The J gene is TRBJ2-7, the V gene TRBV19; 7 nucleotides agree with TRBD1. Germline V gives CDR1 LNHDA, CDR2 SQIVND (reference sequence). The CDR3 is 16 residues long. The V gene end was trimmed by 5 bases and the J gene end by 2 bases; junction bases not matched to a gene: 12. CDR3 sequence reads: CASSSTSSGTAYEQYF. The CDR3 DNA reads TGTGCCAGTAGTTCGACATCTTCCGGGACAGCCTACGAGCAGTACTTC.

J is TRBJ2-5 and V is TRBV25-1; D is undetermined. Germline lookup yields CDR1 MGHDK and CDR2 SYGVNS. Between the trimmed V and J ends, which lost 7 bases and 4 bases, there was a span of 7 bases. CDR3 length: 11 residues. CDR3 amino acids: CASTHGETQYF. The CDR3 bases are TGTGCCAGCACCCACGGAGAGACCCAGTACTTC.

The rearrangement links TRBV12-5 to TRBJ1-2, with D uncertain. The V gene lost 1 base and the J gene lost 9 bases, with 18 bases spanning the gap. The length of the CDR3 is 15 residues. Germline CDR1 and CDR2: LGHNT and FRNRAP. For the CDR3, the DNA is TGTGCTAGTGGTTTGGGACTTCGGGCGGTGGAGAGCTACACCTTC. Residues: CASGLGLRAVESYTF.

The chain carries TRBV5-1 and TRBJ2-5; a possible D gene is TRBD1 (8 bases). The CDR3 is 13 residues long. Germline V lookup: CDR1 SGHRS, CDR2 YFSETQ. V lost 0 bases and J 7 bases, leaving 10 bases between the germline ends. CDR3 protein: CASSLDRGGTQYF. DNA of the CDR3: TGCGCCAGCAGCTTGGACAGGGGGGGGACCCAGTACTTC.

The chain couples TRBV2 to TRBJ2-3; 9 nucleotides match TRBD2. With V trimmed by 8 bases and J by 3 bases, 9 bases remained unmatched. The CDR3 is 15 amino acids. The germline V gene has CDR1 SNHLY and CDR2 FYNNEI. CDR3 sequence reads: CASGRGSGGTDTQYF. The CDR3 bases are TGTGCCAGCGGGCGCGGGAGCGGGGGGACAGATACGCAGTATTTT.

DNA of the CDR3: TGTGCCAGCTCACCCGCGGACAGCTCCTACAATGAGCAGTTCTTC. This codes for CASSPADSSYNEQFF. The chain recombines TRBV18 with TRBJ2-1, with a tentative D call TRBD1 (6 bases). V lost 3 bases, J lost 0 bases, and 9 bases lay in between. The germline V gene has CDR1 KGHSH and CDR2 LQKENI. The CDR3 has 15 amino acids.

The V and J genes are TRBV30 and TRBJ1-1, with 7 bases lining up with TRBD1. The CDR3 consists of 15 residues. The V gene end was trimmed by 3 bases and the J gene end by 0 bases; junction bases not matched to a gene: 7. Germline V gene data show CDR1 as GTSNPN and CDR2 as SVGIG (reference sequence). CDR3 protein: CAWRQDRAMNTEAFF. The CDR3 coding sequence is TGTGCCTGGAGGCAAGACAGGGCTATGAACACTGAAGCTTTCTTT.

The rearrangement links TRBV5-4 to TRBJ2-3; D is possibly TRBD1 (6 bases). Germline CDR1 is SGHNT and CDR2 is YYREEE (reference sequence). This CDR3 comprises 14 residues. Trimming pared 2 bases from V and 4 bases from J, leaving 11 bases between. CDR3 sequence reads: CASSFQGWADTQYF. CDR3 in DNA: TGTGCCAGCAGCTTCCAGGGGTGGGCAGATACGCAGTATTTT.

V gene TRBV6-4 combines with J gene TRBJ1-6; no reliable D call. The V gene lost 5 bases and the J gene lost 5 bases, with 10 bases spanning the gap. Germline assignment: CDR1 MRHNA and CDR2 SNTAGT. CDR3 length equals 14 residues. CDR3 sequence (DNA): TGTGCCAGCAGTTCATCGGGGAATAATTCACCCCTCCACTTT. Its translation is CASSSSGNNSPLHF.

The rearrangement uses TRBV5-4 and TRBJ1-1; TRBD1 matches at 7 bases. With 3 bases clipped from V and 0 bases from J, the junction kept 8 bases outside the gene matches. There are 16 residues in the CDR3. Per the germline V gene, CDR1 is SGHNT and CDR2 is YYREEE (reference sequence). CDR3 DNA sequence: TGTGCCAGCAGCTCGAAACAGGGGAAAATGAACACTGAAGCTTTCTTT. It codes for CASSSKQGKMNTEAFF. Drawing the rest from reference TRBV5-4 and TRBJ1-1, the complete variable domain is ETGVTQSPTHLIKTRGQQVTLRCSSQSGHNTVSWYQQALGQGPQFIFQYYREEENGRGNFPPRFSGLQFPNYSSELNVNALELDDSALYLCASSSKQGKMNTEAFFGQGTRLTVV.

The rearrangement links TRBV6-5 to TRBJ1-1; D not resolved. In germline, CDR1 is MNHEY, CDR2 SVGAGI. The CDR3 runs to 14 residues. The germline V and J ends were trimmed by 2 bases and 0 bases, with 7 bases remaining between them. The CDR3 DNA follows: TGTGCCAGCAGTTACGAGAACATGAACACTGAAGCTTTCTTT. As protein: CASSYENMNTEAFF.

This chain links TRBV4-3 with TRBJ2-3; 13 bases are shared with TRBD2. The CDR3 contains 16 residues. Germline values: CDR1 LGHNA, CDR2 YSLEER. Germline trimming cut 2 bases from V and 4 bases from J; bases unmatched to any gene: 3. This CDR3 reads CASSQQLAGGPDTQYF. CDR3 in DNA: TGCGCCAGCAGCCAACAACTAGCGGGGGGGCCAGATACGCAGTATTTT.

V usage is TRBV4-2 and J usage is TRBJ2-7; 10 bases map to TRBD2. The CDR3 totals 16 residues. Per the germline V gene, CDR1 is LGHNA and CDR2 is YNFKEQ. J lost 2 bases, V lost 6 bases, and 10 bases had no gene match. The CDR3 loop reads CASRLDSGTSAYEQYF. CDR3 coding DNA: TGTGCCAGCAGACTGGACTCCGGGACTAGCGCCTACGAGCAGTACTTC.

CDR3 in amino acids: CASSLGPLGNTGELFF. DNA for the CDR3: TGTGCCAGCAGCTTAGGACCCCTAGGGAACACCGGGGAGCTGTTTTTT. The chain recombines TRBV7-3 with TRBJ2-2; D gene ambiguous. CDR1 SGHTA and CDR2 FQGTGA come from the germline V gene. This CDR3 contains 16 residues. V was cut by 2 bases and J by 1 base, with 11 bases left in between.

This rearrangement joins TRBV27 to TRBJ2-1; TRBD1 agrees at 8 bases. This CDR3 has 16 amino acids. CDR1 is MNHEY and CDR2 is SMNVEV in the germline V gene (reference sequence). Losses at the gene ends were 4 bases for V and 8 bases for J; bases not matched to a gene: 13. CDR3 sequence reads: CASSYNRGYRLDEQFF. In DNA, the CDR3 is TGTGCCAGCAGTTACAACAGGGGGTATCGGTTGGATGAGCAGTTCTTC.

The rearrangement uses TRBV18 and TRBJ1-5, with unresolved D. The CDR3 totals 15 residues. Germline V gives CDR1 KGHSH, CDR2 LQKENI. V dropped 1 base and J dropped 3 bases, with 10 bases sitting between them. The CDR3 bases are TGTGCCAGCTCACCACAAGGCCTCGTCAATCAGCCCCAGCATTTT. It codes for CASSPQGLVNQPQHF.

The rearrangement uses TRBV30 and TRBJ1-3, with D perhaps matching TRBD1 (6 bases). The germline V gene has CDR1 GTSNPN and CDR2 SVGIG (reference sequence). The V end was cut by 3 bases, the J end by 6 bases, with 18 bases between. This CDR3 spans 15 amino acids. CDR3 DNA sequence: TGTGCCTGGAGCCAAGGCGCGGGGGACATAAACACCATATATTTT. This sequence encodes CAWSQGAGDINTIYF.